Given below is one T cell receptor (beta chain) in context. The specificity of this receptor is unknown. Per-base quality was not reported, and no clone a single base away is much larger than it. This entry comes from a study of T cell responses to AZD1222 COVID-19 vaccine (dated by TCRdb to the early 2020s). Broadly, across the study: Because spike-specific TCR depth and breadth did not differ between the two schedules, AZD1222 recipients who got a second dose at roughly 4 weeks were pooled with those who got a second dose at roughly 12 weeks. TCR sequencing covered some 240 trial participants: 200 to 210 given two doses of AZD1222 and 26 given two doses of MenACWY control vaccine. Trial participants were enrolled by age into 18-55, 56-69 and 70-plus year subgroups, with around 150, 28 and 57 TCR-sequenced participants respectively. The research as a whole found: Most participants were white British and females outnumbered males, and the authors suggested that clonal diversity may have been underestimated. Because no day 14 peak-response samples were available, the repertoires could be characterized only after the peak T cell response. In the small 56-69-year group, the increase in depth fell short of significance, most likely because of low power. CD4 TCRs associated with the vaccine covered the entire spike protein, and the dominant responses were in regions 160-218 and 743-854. Conclusions about previously exposed vaccinees are limited, since just a handful of AZD1222 recipients were seropositive for SARS-CoV-2 at baseline. Reportedly, close to half of the unique spike-specific TCRs recognized epitopes lying outside the regions that are mutated in the B.1.351 and B.1.1.7 variants. After two AZD1222 doses, both the breadth and the depth of spike-specific TCRs were significantly higher than at day 0 and than in MenACWY recipients.

The time point label corresponds to: baseline before first vaccination. Vaccinee samples came from UK trials COV001 and COV002, including a single-blind randomized controlled phase 2/3 trial of AZD1222 (ChAdOx1 nCoV-19) in healthy adults. For TCRbeta chain sequencing, PBMC samples from trial participants were taken at day 0 and at day 28 after the second dose. The CDR3 regions of human TCRbeta chains were subjected to immunosequencing. The study's processing was this. TCRs in the repertoires were compared against a reference library of SARS-CoV-2-specific TCRs that had been generated with the MIRA antigen-specificity platform. Breadth was defined as the fraction of unique TCRs that were SARS-CoV-2-associated. Depth was defined as the fraction of total T cells that were SARS-CoV-2-associated. Each spike-specific TCR was assigned to its reactive spike region and to a CD4 or CD8 class using the MIRA data. Log10-transformed breadth and depth values were compared by one-way ANOVA with Sidak's multiple comparisons tests. TCRdb took over this immuneACCESS table, retaining in-frame rearrangements with V and J assigned. Such tables are incomplete; in checked studies, under half of the missing clones stem from an unresolved V gene, and the remainder is unexplained. The D gene and trimming were derived from the DNA, and the V and J assignments and clone size from that table. This sample holds approximately 120,000 clones; 75% to 90% were observed only once. The ten top clones hold roughly 5.3% of the sample.

V was cut back by 6 bases and J by 2 bases, leaving a gap of 17 bases between them. The germline V gene yields SQVTM for CDR1 and ANQGSEA for CDR2. Spanning cysteine to phenylalanine, the CDR3 consists of 14 amino acids. Only the CDR3 DNA is retained, 42 bases long and in frame from the first base. The clonotype originates from an adult in good health. The input for sequencing was peripheral blood, taken on day 0 of AZD1222 vaccination. The receptor chain draws on TRBV29-1 and TRBJ2-7; the D gene is unclear. CDR3 reads: CSVSGTYPTYEQYF. The DNA sequence is TGCAGCGTCTCGGGCACGTATCCCACCTACGAGCAGTACTTC.